The clone carrying this TCR beta chain was counted at least ten times. The antigen is unknown. These data belong to a study of T cells in Graves' hyperthyroidism and ophthalmopathy. Background on the study: Peripheral blood was acquired at first diagnosis, ahead of any therapy whatsoever. Regarding the study as a whole: Within blood appeared most thyroid clonotypes that had expanded above 0.001.

There were TCR beta CDR3 regions amplified from RNA transcripts. The HTBI primer set drove a first-round RT-PCR of the TCR CDR3. One entry per CDR3 protein results from TCRdb running MiXCR on the multiplex PCR reads. The data hold over 200,000 distinct CDR3 sequences, with roughly 15% observed a single time. Researchers barred patients who had uncontrolled infection, other autoimmune disease, pregnancy or lactation. The sequencing sample was made of blood. The sequence was obtained from a woman aged 40 to 50 with Graves' hyperthyroidism that later progressed to Graves' ophthalmopathy.

The CDR3 loop reads CASSQVWLAGASTDTQYF. The CDR3 DNA reads as TGCGCCAGCAGCCAAGTTTGGCTAGCGGGAGCTAGCACAGATACGCAGTATTTT. The chain uses TRBV4-1 and TRBJ2-3, with 10 positions matching TRBD2. Trimming at V came to 1 base and at J to 0 bases, leaving 7 bases not matched to a gene. CDR1 is MGHRA and CDR2 is YSYEKL in the germline V gene. This CDR3 comprises 18 residues.